A single sample gave rise to the 7 T cell receptor beta chains below, sequenced in a study of T cell repertoires in cytomegalovirus infection. TCRdb fed the reads into MiXCR, producing one record per CDR3 protein. Of approximately 590,000 distinct CDR3 sequences listed, approximately 40% are singletons. For these TCRs, the target antigens are not known. The sample in question was cultured PBMCs, obtained from culture after CMV antigen stimulation. Receptors were obtained from a human donor in good health (CMV status not recorded). Some clones in this sample may be carry-over from other donors' samples.

This clonotype was seen only a few times. This rearrangement joins TRBV11-2 to TRBJ2-1, with D possibly called TRBD1 or TRBD2 (6 bases each). The CDR3 covers 13 residues. V lost 5 bases to trimming and J lost 7 bases, with 12 bases between them. The germline gives CDR1 SGHAT, CDR2 FQNNGV. The CDR3 reads CASSPGALNEQFF. The CDR3 DNA is TGTGCCAGCAGCCCGGGGGCCTTAAATGAGCAGTTCTTC.

The rearrangement links TRBV5-6 to TRBJ1-3, with 7 bases aligning to TRBD1. This CDR3 comprises 16 residues. The germline V gene has CDR1 SGHDT and CDR2 YYEEEE. V lost 4 bases and J lost 0; bases outside the gene matches: 7. CDR3 DNA: TGTGCCAGCAGCCCCCAGACAGGGCACTCTGGAAACACCATATATTTT. It yields the protein CASSPQTGHSGNTIYF. The variable domain in full, with the rest retrieved from reference TRBV5-6 and TRBJ1-3, is DAGVTQSPTHLIKTRGQQVTLRCSPKSGHDTVSWYQQALGQGPQFIFQYYEEEERQRGNFPDRFSGHQFPNYSSELNVNALLLGDSALYLCASSPQTGHSGNTIYFGEGSWLTVV.

The chain joins TRBV7-9 to TRBJ2-3; TRBD2 matches 7 bases. Trimming at V came to 5 bases and at J to 2 bases, leaving 10 bases not matched to a gene. The CDR3 covers 16 residues. Germline CDR1 and CDR2: SEHNR and FQNEAQ (reference sequence). The CDR3 spells CASSPKAGRDTDTQYF. DNA for the CDR3: TGTGCCAGCAGCCCTAAAGCTGGGAGGGACACAGATACGCAGTATTTT.

As to this clonotype: The CDR3 carries no conserved terminal phenylalanine or tryptophan, so it likely arises from a read error. The chain carries TRBV12-3 or TRBV12-4 and TRBJ1-5; D not resolved. CDR3 length: 14 amino acids. The V and J ends lost 3 bases and 2 bases respectively, with 8 bases between them. The CDR3 sequence: CASSLGLRNQPQHS. The CDR3 DNA reads TGTGCCAGCAGTTTGGGTTTACGCAATCAGCCCCAGCATTCT.

V is TRBV7-2 and J is TRBJ1-2; D ambiguous. The CDR3 sequence is 13 residues long. Trimming cost V 1 base and J 5 bases, with 8 bases left between them. Germline V gives CDR1 SGHTA, CDR2 FQGNSA. The CDR3 bases are TGTGCCAGCAGCTTAGGCTGGGAATATGGCTACACCTTC. Translation: CASSLGWEYGYTF.

V is TRBV7-2 and J is TRBJ1-2, with a weak D call TRBD1 (6 bases). The CDR3 totals 15 residues. Trimming removed 5 bases from V and 2 bases from J, with 15 bases in between. Germline CDR1 reads SGHTA; CDR2 reads FQGNSA. The chain's CDR3 is CASSPRRGENYGYTF. The CDR3, as DNA: TGTGCCAGCAGCCCCCGGAGGGGGGAGAACTATGGCTACACCTTC.

This clonotype was counted between two and nine times. The CDR3 protein is CASSPRAAWEPYEQYF. The CDR3 nucleotides read TGTGCCAGCAGCCCAAGAGCGGCGTGGGAACCCTACGAGCAGTACTTC. The rearrangement joins TRBV12-3 or TRBV12-4 to TRBJ2-7; possibly TRBD2 for D (5 bases). CDR3 length: 16 amino acids. Trimming pared 6 bases from V and 2 bases from J, leaving 20 bases between.